This TCR beta chain was profiled in a study of T cells in Graves' hyperthyroidism and ophthalmopathy. Points from the study as a whole: Model-based prediction identified ophthalmopathy a median 6.5 months prior to its onset. Most thyroid clonotypes expanded above 0.001 appeared in blood too.

TCR beta CDR3 regions were amplified from RNA. HTBI primers were the set used in a first-round RT-PCR of the TCR CDR3. TCRdb fed the multiplex PCR reads into MiXCR, producing one record per CDR3 protein. The data hold over 500,000 distinct CDR3 sequences, with approximately 14% observed a single time. About 10 ml fresh peripheral blood yielded the PBMCs. The CDR3 runs to 15 residues. From germline, CDR1 is SGHRS and CDR2 YFSETQ. V trimming: 5 bases; J trimming: 6 bases; junction bases outside the gene matches: 6. Regarding this clonotype: What it binds is not known.

The TCR was taken from a woman aged 40 to 49 with Graves' hyperthyroidism. Sequenced: blood. V gene TRBV5-1 combines with J gene TRBJ2-4, with TRBD1 identical over 12 bases. CDR3 sequence reads: CASRAGTGGGNIQYF. The CDR3 nucleotides read TGCGCCAGCAGGGCCGGGACAGGGGGCGGAAACATTCAGTACTTC.